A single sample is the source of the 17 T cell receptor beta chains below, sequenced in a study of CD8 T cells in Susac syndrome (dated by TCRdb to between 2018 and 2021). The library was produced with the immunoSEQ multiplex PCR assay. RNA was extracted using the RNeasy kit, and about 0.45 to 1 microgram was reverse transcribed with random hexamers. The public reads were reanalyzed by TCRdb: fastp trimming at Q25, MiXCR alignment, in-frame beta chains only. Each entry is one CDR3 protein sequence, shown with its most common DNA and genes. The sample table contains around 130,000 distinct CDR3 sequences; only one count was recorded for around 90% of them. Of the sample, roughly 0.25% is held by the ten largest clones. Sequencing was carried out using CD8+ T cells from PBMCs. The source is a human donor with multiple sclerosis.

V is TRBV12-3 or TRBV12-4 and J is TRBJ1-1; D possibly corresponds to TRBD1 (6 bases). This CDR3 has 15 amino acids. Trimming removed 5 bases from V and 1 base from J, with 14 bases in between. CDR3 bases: TGTGCCAGCAGTCTAAACCAGGGGCAGAACACTGAAGCTTTCTTT. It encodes CASSLNQGQNTEAFF.

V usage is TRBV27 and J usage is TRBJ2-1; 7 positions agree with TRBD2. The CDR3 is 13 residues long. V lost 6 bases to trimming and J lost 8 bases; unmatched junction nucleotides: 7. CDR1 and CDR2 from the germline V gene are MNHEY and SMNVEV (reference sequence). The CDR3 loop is CASSRSGGDEQFF. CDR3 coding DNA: TGTGCCAGCAGCCGATCTGGGGGGGATGAGCAGTTCTTC.

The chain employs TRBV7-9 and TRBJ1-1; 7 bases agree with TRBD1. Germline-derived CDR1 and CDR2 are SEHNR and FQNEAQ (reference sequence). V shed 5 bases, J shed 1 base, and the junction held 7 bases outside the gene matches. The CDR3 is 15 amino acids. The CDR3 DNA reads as TGTGCCAGCAGCACCCGGGACAGCCCGAACACTGAAGCTTTCTTT. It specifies CASSTRDSPNTEAFF.

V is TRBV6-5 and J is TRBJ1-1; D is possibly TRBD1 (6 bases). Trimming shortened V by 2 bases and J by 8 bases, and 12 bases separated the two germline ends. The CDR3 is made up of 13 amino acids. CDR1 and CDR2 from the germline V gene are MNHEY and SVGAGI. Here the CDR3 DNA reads TGTGCCAGCAGTTACAGCGGACAGTTCGAAGCTTTCTTT. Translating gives CASSYSGQFEAFF.

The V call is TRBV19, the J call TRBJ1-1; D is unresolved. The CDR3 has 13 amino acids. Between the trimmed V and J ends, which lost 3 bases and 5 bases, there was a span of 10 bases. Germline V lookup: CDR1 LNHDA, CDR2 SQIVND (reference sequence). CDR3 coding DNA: TGTGCCAGTAGTATGCAGGTTGGAACTGAAGCTTTCTTT. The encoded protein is CASSMQVGTEAFF.

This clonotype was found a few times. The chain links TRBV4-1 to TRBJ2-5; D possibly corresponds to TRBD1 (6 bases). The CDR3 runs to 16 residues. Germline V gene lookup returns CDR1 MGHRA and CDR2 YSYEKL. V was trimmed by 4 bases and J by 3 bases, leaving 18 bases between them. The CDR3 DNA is TGCGCCAGCAGCCTCTTCTTGGGGGCAGGAGAAGAGACCCAGTACTTC. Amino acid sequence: CASSLFLGAGEETQYF.

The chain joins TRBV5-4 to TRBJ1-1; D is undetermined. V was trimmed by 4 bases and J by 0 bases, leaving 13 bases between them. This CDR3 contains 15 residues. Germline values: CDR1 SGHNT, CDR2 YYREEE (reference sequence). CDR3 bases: TGTGCCAGCAGCGACCCACAGATAGTGAACACTGAAGCTTTCTTT. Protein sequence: CASSDPQIVNTEAFF.

In nucleotides, the CDR3 is TGTGCCTGGGCCGACGACCCCCACAATGAGCAGTTCTTC. Residues: CAWADDPHNEQFF. The chain employs TRBV30 and TRBJ2-1; unclear D gene. CDR1 and CDR2 from the germline V gene are GTSNPN and SVGIG (reference sequence). Trimming shortened V by 5 bases and J by 5 bases, and 13 bases separated the two germline ends. The CDR3 consists of 13 residues.

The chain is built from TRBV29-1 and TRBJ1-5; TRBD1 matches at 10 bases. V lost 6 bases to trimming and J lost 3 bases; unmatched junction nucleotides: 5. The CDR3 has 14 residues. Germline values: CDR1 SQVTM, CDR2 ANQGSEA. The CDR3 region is CSVRQGADNQPQHF. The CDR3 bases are TGCAGCGTCCGACAGGGGGCGGACAATCAGCCCCAGCATTTT.

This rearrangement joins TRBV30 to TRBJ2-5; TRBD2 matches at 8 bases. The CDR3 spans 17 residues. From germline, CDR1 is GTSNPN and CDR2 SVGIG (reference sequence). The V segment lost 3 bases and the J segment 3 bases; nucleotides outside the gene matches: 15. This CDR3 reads CAWSHPAGLVGEETQYF. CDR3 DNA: TGTGCCTGGAGCCATCCGGCGGGACTAGTGGGGGAAGAGACCCAGTACTTC.

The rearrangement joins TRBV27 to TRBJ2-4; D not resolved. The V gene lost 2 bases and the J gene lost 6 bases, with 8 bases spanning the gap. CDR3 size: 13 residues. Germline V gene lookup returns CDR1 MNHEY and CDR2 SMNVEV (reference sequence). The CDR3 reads CASSLAPGNIQYF. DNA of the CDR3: TGTGCCAGCAGTTTAGCCCCCGGAAACATTCAGTACTTC.

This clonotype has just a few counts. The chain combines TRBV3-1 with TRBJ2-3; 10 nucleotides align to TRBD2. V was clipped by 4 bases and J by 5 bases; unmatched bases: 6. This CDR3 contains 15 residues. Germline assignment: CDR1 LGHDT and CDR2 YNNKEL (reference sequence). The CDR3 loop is CASSPLAGREDTQYF. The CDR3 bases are TGTGCCAGCAGCCCACTAGCGGGAAGGGAAGATACGCAGTATTTT.

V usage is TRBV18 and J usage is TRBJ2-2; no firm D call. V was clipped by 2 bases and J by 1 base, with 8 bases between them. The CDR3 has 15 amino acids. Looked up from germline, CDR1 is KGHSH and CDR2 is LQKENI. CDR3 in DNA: TGTGCCAGCTCACCAGGAAGCCTGAACACCGGGGAGCTGTTTTTT. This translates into CASSPGSLNTGELFF. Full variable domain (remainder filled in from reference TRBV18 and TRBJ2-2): NAGVMQNPRHLVRRRGQEARLRCSPMKGHSHVYWYRQLPEEGLKFMVYLQKENIIDESGMPKERFSAEFPKEGPSILRIQQVVRGDSAAYFCASSPGSLNTGELFFGEGSRLTVL.

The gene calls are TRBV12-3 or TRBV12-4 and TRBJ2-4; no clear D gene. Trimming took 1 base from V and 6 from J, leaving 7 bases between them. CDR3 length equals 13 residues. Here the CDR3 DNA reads TGTGCCAGCAGTTTAGTTGAGACAAACATTCAGTACTTC. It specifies CASSLVETNIQYF.

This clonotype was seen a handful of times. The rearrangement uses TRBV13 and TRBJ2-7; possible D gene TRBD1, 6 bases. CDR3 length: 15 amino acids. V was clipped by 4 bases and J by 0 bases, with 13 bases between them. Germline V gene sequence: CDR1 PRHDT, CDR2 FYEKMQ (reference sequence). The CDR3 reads CASSSTGTTSYEQYF. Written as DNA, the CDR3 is TGTGCCAGCAGCTCCACCGGGACAACCTCCTACGAGCAGTACTTC.

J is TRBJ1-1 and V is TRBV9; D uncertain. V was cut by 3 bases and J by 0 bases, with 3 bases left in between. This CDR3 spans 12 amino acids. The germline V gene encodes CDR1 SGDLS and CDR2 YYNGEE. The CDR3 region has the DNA TGTGCCAGCAGCGCAATGAACACTGAAGCTTTCTTT. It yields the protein CASSAMNTEAFF.

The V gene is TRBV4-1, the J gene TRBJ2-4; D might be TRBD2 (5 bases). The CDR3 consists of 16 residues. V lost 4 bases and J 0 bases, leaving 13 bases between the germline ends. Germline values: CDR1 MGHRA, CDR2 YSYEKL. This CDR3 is CASSRDRAAAKNIQYF. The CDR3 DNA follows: TGCGCCAGCAGCCGAGACCGAGCGGCAGCCAAAAACATTCAGTACTTC.